The 24 T cell receptor beta chains below were found in one sample sequenced in a study of T cells after yellow fever vaccination. TCRdb reprocessed the 5' RACE reads with MiXCR, giving one entry per CDR3 protein. The sample carries fewer than 450,000 distinct CDR3 sequences, around 10% recorded once. The source material was PBMCs, sampled on the day of the first yellow fever vaccination. The source of these receptors is a man between 18 and 29 years old who received the YFV17D yellow fever vaccine.

This clonotype came up many times. The DNA for the CDR3 is TGTGCCAGCAGCTTAGATCACAATGAGCAGTTCTTC. Amino acids: CASSLDHNEQFF. The chain links TRBV7-9 to TRBJ2-1, with D hard to call. Trimming left V 1 base short and J 5 bases short, with 3 bases between. CDR1 and CDR2 (germline): SEHNR, FQNEAQ (reference sequence). This CDR3 has 12 residues.

The genes are TRBV20-1 and TRBJ2-7, with 8 bases matching TRBD1. J gave up 2 bases and V 6 bases, and 9 bases lay outside the gene matches. The germline CDR1 and CDR2 sequences are DFQATT and SNEGSKA (reference sequence). CDR3 length: 14 residues. The CDR3 coding sequence is TGCAGTGCCCATGGACAGGGAAGGGCCTACGAGCAGTACGTC. Amino acids: CSAHGQGRAYEQYV.

In its sample, this clonotype was seen a few times. This rearrangement joins TRBV20-1 to TRBJ2-5; D call uncertain. There are 10 residues in the CDR3. The V gene's germline CDR1 is DFQATT and CDR2 SNEGSKA (reference sequence). The germline V and J ends were trimmed by 6 bases and 5 bases, with 7 bases remaining between them. The DNA for the CDR3 is TGCAGTGCCTTCCGGGAGACCCAGTACTTC. Translating it yields CSAFRETQYF.

There are a few counts of this clonotype. The rearrangement uses TRBV7-2 and TRBJ2-5; 7 bases map to TRBD2. Trimming removed 4 bases from V and 5 bases from J; junction bases left unmatched: 10. CDR3 length: 15 amino acids. The germline gives CDR1 SGHTA, CDR2 FQGNSA. The CDR3 loop is CASSSSGVAWETQYF. The CDR3 region has the DNA TGTGCCAGCAGCTCCAGCGGGGTAGCTTGGGAGACCCAGTACTTC.

The chain employs TRBV2 and TRBJ2-7; D tentatively reads TRBD1 or TRBD2 (5 bases each). CDR3 size: 13 residues. V shed 7 bases and J shed 3 bases, with 13 bases lying between them. Germline V gene lookup returns CDR1 SNHLY and CDR2 FYNNEI. The CDR3 loop reads CASTWDPLYEQYV. CDR3 nucleotides: TGTGCCAGCACCTGGGACCCCCTCTACGAGCAGTACGTC.

The chain has TRBV28 and TRBJ1-2; a possible D gene is TRBD1 (5 bases). The CDR3 runs 14 residues. Germline V gene data show CDR1 as MDHEN and CDR2 as SYDVKM. The V end lost 7 bases, the J end lost 8 bases, and 20 bases lay between the germline ends. CDR3 coding DNA: TGTGCCAGCAACCAGGACGGAGCCGAGGGGGGCTACACCTTC. The encoded protein is CASNQDGAEGGYTF.

The V gene is TRBV5-1, the J gene TRBJ2-3; D is possibly TRBD1 or TRBD2 (5 bases each). This CDR3 spans 18 amino acids. With 2 bases removed from V and 5 bases from J, the gap between germline ends came to 24 bases. Germline CDR1 reads SGHRS; CDR2 reads YFSETQ. The CDR3 region has the DNA TGCGCCAGCAGCTTCGATTCCGTTGGGGGAACCGCGAGAGATACGCAGTATTTT. Translating gives CASSFDSVGGTARDTQYF.

The chain carries TRBV9 and TRBJ1-5, with D perhaps matching TRBD1 (5 bases). CDR3 length: 14 amino acids. Per germline, CDR1 SGDLS and CDR2 YYNGEE. The V gene lost 0 bases and the J gene lost 6 bases, with 10 bases spanning the gap. CDR3 bases: TGTGCCAGCAGCGTAGACTGGGGCGGTCAGCCCCAGCATTTT. It translates to CASSVDWGGQPQHF.

This clonotype showed up just a few times. This chain's CDR3 is CASAGRASYEQYF. For the CDR3, the DNA is TGTGCCAGCGCCGGACGGGCGAGCTACGAGCAGTACTTC. V gene TRBV27 combines with J gene TRBJ2-7; no clear D gene. The germline V and J ends were trimmed by 8 bases and 3 bases, with 14 bases remaining between them. Looked up from germline, CDR1 is MNHEY and CDR2 is SMNVEV (reference sequence). The CDR3 contains 13 residues.

This clonotype was detected many times. J is TRBJ2-7 and V is TRBV20-1, with D possibly TRBD1 on 5 matching bases. Trimming took 3 bases from V and 0 from J, leaving 12 bases between them. The CDR3 length is 14 residues. Germline CDR1 is DFQATT and CDR2 is SNEGSKA (reference sequence). CDR3 in amino acids: CSASSGFISYEQYF. CDR3 bases: TGCAGTGCTAGTTCAGGGTTTATCTCCTACGAGCAGTACTTC.

This clonotype showed up many times. V and J are TRBV10-3 and TRBJ2-4; 7 nucleotides align to TRBD1. Looked up from germline, CDR1 is ENHRY and CDR2 is SYGVKD. CDR3 length: 15 residues. V shed 10 bases and J 6 bases; nucleotides not matched to a gene: 15. CDR3 protein: CAKKQLSAGGNIQYF. CDR3 DNA sequence: TGTGCCAAAAAGCAGTTGTCGGCAGGGGGAAACATTCAGTACTTC.

The table lists this clonotype with many counts. V usage is TRBV12-3 or TRBV12-4 and J usage is TRBJ1-2, with 7 positions matching TRBD1. The CDR3 has 12 amino acids. V shed 7 bases, J shed 7 bases, and the junction held 6 bases outside the gene matches. The chain's CDR3 is CASTFPGGGYTF. The CDR3 DNA is TGTGCCAGCACCTTCCCAGGGGGTGGCTACACCTTC.

The V and J genes are TRBV6-5 and TRBJ1-4; D call uncertain. Germline V lookup: CDR1 MNHEY, CDR2 SVGAGI. The CDR3 is 13 amino acids. With 2 bases removed from V and 4 bases from J, the gap between germline ends came to 5 bases. In DNA, the CDR3 is TGTGCCAGCAGTTACAGCCTTAATGAAAAACTGTTTTTT. Translation: CASSYSLNEKLFF.

The V and J genes are TRBV12-3 or TRBV12-4 and TRBJ2-5; no firm D call. Trimming removed 4 bases at V and 0 bases at J, with 9 bases between. The CDR3 has 14 residues. The CDR3 loop reads CASSSGRNQETQYF. The CDR3 bases are TGTGCCAGCAGTTCAGGACGGAACCAAGAGACCCAGTACTTC.

The V call is TRBV20-1, the J call TRBJ2-7, with 8 bases that match TRBD2. The germline V gene has CDR1 DFQATT and CDR2 SNEGSKA (reference sequence). This CDR3 spans 12 amino acids. Unmatched junction bases numbered 2, after V lost 5 bases and J lost 2 bases. CDR3: CSALSGTYEQYF. As DNA, the CDR3 is TGCAGTGCTCTTAGCGGGACCTACGAGCAGTACTTC.

The CDR3 spells CASSRTGGLETQYF. DNA of the CDR3: TGCGCCAGCAGCCGCACGGGGGGTTTGGAGACCCAGTACTTC. The gene calls are TRBV5-1 and TRBJ2-5; 7 nucleotides match TRBD2. The V and J ends lost 4 bases and 5 bases, in that order; junction bases with no gene match: 8. The CDR3 consists of 14 residues. The germline V gene has CDR1 SGHRS and CDR2 YFSETQ.

The chain employs TRBV7-2 and TRBJ2-1; D gene ambiguous. CDR3 length: 12 residues. Germline assignment: CDR1 SGHTA and CDR2 FQGNSA. The V end was cut by 6 bases, the J end by 10 bases, with 13 bases between. The CDR3 region is CASSSASEEQFF. The CDR3 bases are TGTGCCAGCAGTTCCGCCAGCGAGGAGCAGTTCTTC.

This clonotype turned up a few times. V is TRBV5-1 and J is TRBJ1-1, with no clear D. This CDR3 contains 15 residues. Per the germline V gene, CDR1 is SGHRS and CDR2 is YFSETQ. Deletions cut 0 bases from V and 4 bases from J, with 13 bases between. The CDR3 bases are TGCGCCAGCAGCTTGGACTTCCCAACGGTCACTGAAGCTTTCTTT. This codes for CASSLDFPTVTEAFF.

This clonotype was picked up many times. The CDR3 nucleotides read TGTGCCAGCAGCTTAGGCAACTACCGGGTTAAAGGAAACACCATATATTTT. This translates into CASSLGNYRVKGNTIYF. V usage is TRBV7-8 and J usage is TRBJ1-3; D uncertain. V lost 1 base, J lost 4 bases, and 17 bases lay in between. The CDR3 spans 17 residues. Germline V gene data show CDR1 as SGHVS and CDR2 as FQNEAQ.

The rearrangement joins TRBV9 to TRBJ1-5, with 7 bases aligning to TRBD1. The germline gives CDR1 SGDLS, CDR2 YYNGEE. Trimming took 7 bases from V and 3 from J; bases not matched to a gene: 7. The length of the CDR3 is 14 residues. The CDR3 DNA follows: TGTGCCAGCGCACAGACAGGGAACAATCAGCCCCAGCATTTT. Protein: CASAQTGNNQPQHF.

This clonotype was recorded a few times. The V and J genes are TRBV15 and TRBJ2-3; D ambiguous. Trimming removed 4 bases at V and 6 bases at J, with 11 bases between. In germline, CDR1 is LNHNV, CDR2 YYDKDF (reference sequence). The CDR3 runs 13 residues. The CDR3 reads CATSIAFGDTQYF. Written as DNA, the CDR3 is TGTGCCACCAGCATAGCTTTTGGGGATACGCAGTATTTT.

This clonotype showed up just a few times. V is TRBV6-1 and J is TRBJ2-7; 8 nucleotides align to TRBD2. CDR3 length: 17 residues. J was trimmed by 1 base and V by 6 bases; bases with no gene match: 14. Germline V gives CDR1 MNHNS, CDR2 SASEGT. The CDR3 loop is CASRSYVGGLGSYEQYF. The CDR3 DNA reads as TGTGCCAGCAGATCCTATGTAGGGGGACTAGGTTCCTACGAGCAGTACTTC.

The rearrangement uses TRBV10-3 and TRBJ2-3, with D maybe TRBD2 (6 bases). CDR1 and CDR2 from the germline V gene are ENHRY and SYGVKD. Trimming stripped 3 bases from V and 3 bases from J, with 13 bases between. The length of the CDR3 is 15 residues. The CDR3 is CAISEVAVGTDTQYF. In DNA form, the CDR3 reads TGTGCCATCAGTGAAGTAGCGGTGGGTACAGATACGCAGTATTTT.

The V gene is TRBV7-9, the J gene TRBJ2-3; D is unclear. The CDR3 has 15 amino acids. V lost 4 bases, J lost 2 bases, and 13 bases lay in between. Germline V gene sequence: CDR1 SEHNR, CDR2 FQNEAQ (reference sequence). CDR3 sequence reads: CASSSAPSTTDTQYF. Here the CDR3 DNA reads TGTGCCAGCAGCTCAGCCCCCTCAACCACAGATACGCAGTATTTT.